This T cell receptor beta chain comes out of a study of T-cell reconstitution after alpha-beta-depleted transplantation in children. This CDR3 region has 12 residues. Germline lookup yields CDR1 SGHRS and CDR2 YFSETQ. V shed 6 bases and J shed 7 bases, with 13 bases lying between them. The authors prepared the TCRbeta library with unique molecular identifiers. TCRdb re-called the PCR reads with MiXCR, one entry per CDR3 protein. The sample records about 540,000 distinct CDR3 sequences, approximately 20% being singletons. The clonotype was recovered from a human donor who donated a stem cell graft to a child with acute lymphoblastic leukemia. The chain couples TRBV5-1 to TRBJ2-5; D may correspond to TRBD1 or TRBD2 (5 bases each). Sequencing used PBMCs from the stem cell graft donor, obtained from the stem cell graft. The CDR3 sequence: CASTGTAGTQYF. The CDR3 region has the DNA TGCGCCAGCACCGGGACCGCCGGGACCCAGTACTTC.